Listed here are 27 T cell receptor beta chains from one sample, sequenced in a study of T cell changes during pregnancy in multiple sclerosis. Sequenced by immunoSEQ multiplex PCR; TCRdb stores in-frame clones only, minus some. The sample holds approximately 85,000 clones; more than 85% are singletons and the top ten take roughly 2.5%. The specimen comprised peripheral blood, sampled in the first trimester of pregnancy. These receptors were collected from a female donor with multiple sclerosis, enrolled in a pregnancy study.

This clone came up once. This chain joins TRBV4-1 and TRBJ1-2; D unclear. Trimming removed 0 bases from V and 4 bases from J, with 12 bases in between. This CDR3 has 15 residues. Germline CDR1 is MGHRA and CDR2 is YSYEKL. The CDR3 reads CASSQDLGGVYGYTF. In DNA, the CDR3 is TGCGCCAGCAGCCAAGATCTGGGCGGGGTCTATGGCTACACCTTC.

The V and J genes are TRBV5-6 and TRBJ2-2; the D gene is possibly TRBD2 (6 bases). Germline V gene sequence: CDR1 SGHDT, CDR2 YYEEEE. Trimming pared 4 bases from V and 5 bases from J, leaving 15 bases between. The CDR3 is made up of 15 amino acids. This CDR3 reads CASSRGTLLTGELFF. The CDR3 nucleotides are TGTGCCAGCAGCCGGGGGACTTTATTAACCGGGGAGCTGTTTTTT.

The rearrangement joins TRBV5-1 to TRBJ1-1; D remains unclear. V lost 4 bases to trimming and J lost 8 bases, with 15 bases between them. Per germline, CDR1 SGHRS and CDR2 YFSETQ. There are 13 residues in the CDR3. This CDR3 is CASSVVDSREAFF. In nucleotides, the CDR3 is TGCGCCAGCAGCGTGGTCGATAGTCGCGAAGCTTTCTTT.

The V and J genes are TRBV11-2 and TRBJ1-4, with D perhaps TRBD1 (5 bases). Germline V gene sequence: CDR1 SGHAT, CDR2 FQNNGV. Deletions cut 6 bases from V and 5 bases from J, with 16 bases between. This CDR3 comprises 15 residues. The CDR3 DNA reads TGTGCCAGCAGAAAACCGGGACTGAGGAATGAAAAACTGTTTTTT. Translated: CASRKPGLRNEKLFF.

The V and J genes are TRBV9 and TRBJ1-3; D possibly corresponds to TRBD1 (5 bases). CDR1 is SGDLS and CDR2 is YYNGEE in the germline V gene. This CDR3 contains 13 residues. Trimming cost V 4 bases and J 5 bases, with 10 bases left between them. The CDR3 DNA reads TGTGCCAGCAGCCCTCAGGGAAGAAACACCATATATTTT. Translation gives CASSPQGRNTIYF.

This chain links TRBV27 with TRBJ1-4, with 8 nucleotides matching TRBD1. The CDR3 sequence is 12 residues long. Losses at the gene ends were 6 bases for V and 11 bases for J; bases not matched to a gene: 5. Germline CDR1 is MNHEY and CDR2 is SMNVEV (reference sequence). The CDR3 nucleotides are TGTGCCAGCAGCCTGACAGGGGCCAAACTGTTTTTT. This encodes CASSLTGAKLFF. The full variable domain, rest sourced from reference TRBV27 and TRBJ1-4, is EAQVTQNPRYLITVTGKKLTVTCSQNMNHEYMSWYRQDPGLGLRQIYYSMNVEVTDKGDVPEGYKVSRKEKRNFPLILESPSPNQTSLYFCASSLTGAKLFFGSGTQLSVL.

The V gene is TRBV7-2, the J gene TRBJ1-2; no clear D gene. V was clipped by 2 bases and J by 10 bases, with 14 bases between them. Per the germline V gene, CDR1 is SGHTA and CDR2 is FQGNSA. There are 13 residues in the CDR3. The CDR3 coding sequence is TGTGCCAGCAGCTTATTTGCCTCGAACTTCTACACCTTC. Protein product: CASSLFASNFYTF.

The chain employs TRBV6-1 and TRBJ1-5, with D hard to call. Germline assignment: CDR1 MNHNS and CDR2 SASEGT. Trimming cost V 6 bases and J 0 bases, with 3 bases left between them. The CDR3 spans 12 residues. CDR3 sequence: CASSLSNQPQHF. Written as DNA, the CDR3 is TGTGCCAGCAGCCTTAGCAATCAGCCCCAGCATTTT.

This rearrangement joins TRBV27 to TRBJ2-2; 8 bases map to TRBD2. Trimming took 6 bases from V and 1 from J; bases not matched to a gene: 4. Germline V gene lookup returns CDR1 MNHEY and CDR2 SMNVEV (reference sequence). The CDR3 sequence is 15 residues long. Here the CDR3 DNA reads TGTGCCAGCAGACCCCTAGCGGGGAACACCGGGGAGCTGTTTTTT. Amino acids: CASRPLAGNTGELFF.

This rearrangement joins TRBV28 to TRBJ2-5; D remains unclear. The V end lost 2 bases, the J end lost 3 bases, and 7 bases lay between the germline ends. Germline CDR1 MDHEN, CDR2 SYDVKM. There are 13 residues in the CDR3. The CDR3 region is CASSLSVEETQYF. In nucleotides, the CDR3 is TGTGCCAGCAGTTTAAGCGTGGAAGAGACCCAGTACTTC.

The table lists this clone with a count of one. The rearrangement joins TRBV13 to TRBJ2-1; tentative D call: TRBD1 (6 bases). CDR1 is PRHDT and CDR2 is FYEKMQ in the germline V gene (reference sequence). The V end lost 5 bases, the J end lost 0 bases, and 11 bases lay between the germline ends. CDR3 length equals 15 residues. CDR3 in amino acids: CASSTTGSSYNEQFF. The CDR3 DNA reads as TGTGCCAGCAGCACAACAGGGAGCTCCTACAATGAGCAGTTCTTC.

The chain joins TRBV7-5 to TRBJ2-3; the table's D call TRBD2 went unverified against the DNA. TRBV7-5 is annotated as a pseudogene. The CDR3 length is 11 residues. CDR3 in amino acids: CDRVETDTQYF. The CDR3 DNA reads as TGTGACCGGGTTGAAACAGATACGCAGTATTTT.

The J gene is TRBJ1-1, the V gene TRBV6-5; D unclear. Trimming took off 0 bases at V and 4 bases at J, with 12 bases between the two ends. The CDR3 is 15 residues long. Germline CDR1 and CDR2: MNHEY and SVGAGI. CDR3 coding DNA: TGTGCCAGCAGTTACTCGATGGGGAGAGGCACTGAAGCTTTCTTT. Translating it yields CASSYSMGRGTEAFF.

The V gene is TRBV7-2, the J gene TRBJ2-5, with D maybe TRBD1 (6 bases). The CDR3 runs to 14 residues. Trimming shortened V by 5 bases and J by 5 bases, and 15 bases separated the two germline ends. Germline values: CDR1 SGHTA, CDR2 FQGNSA. This CDR3 is CASSDRSRGETQYF. The CDR3 bases are TGTGCCAGCAGCGACCGGTCAAGGGGGGAGACCCAGTACTTC.

The rearrangement links TRBV7-6 to TRBJ2-5; 7 bases are a match to TRBD2. Per the germline V gene, CDR1 is SGHVS and CDR2 is FNYEAQ. The length of the CDR3 is 14 residues. The CDR3 loop is CAGLAESLKETQYF. In DNA, the CDR3 is TGTGCAGGGCTAGCGGAATCACTTAAAGAGACCCAGTACTTC. Full variable domain (remainder filled in from reference TRBV7-6 and TRBJ2-5): GAGVSQSPRYKVTKRGQDVALRCDPISGHVSLYWYRQALGQGPEFLTYFNYEAQQDKSGLPNDRFSAERPEGSISTLTIQRTEQRDSAMYRCAGLAESLKETQYFGPGTRLLVL.

This sequence joins TRBV19 and TRBJ1-5, with a weak D call TRBD1 (5 bases). The CDR3 is 15 amino acids. Trimming stripped 3 bases from V and 4 bases from J, with 13 bases between. Per the germline V gene, CDR1 is LNHDA and CDR2 is SQIVND (reference sequence). The CDR3 DNA sequence: TGTGCCAGTAGTATCCAGGGAAGGTCTAATCAGCCCCAGCATTTT. As protein: CASSIQGRSNQPQHF.

The genes are TRBV7-2 and TRBJ1-2; TRBD1 agrees at 7 bases. Germline V CDR1 and CDR2: SGHTA, FQGNSA. The CDR3 is made up of 14 amino acids. Germline trimming cut 5 bases from V and 6 bases from J; bases unmatched to any gene: 9. CDR3 loop: CASSPSAGGHGYTF. CDR3 nucleotide sequence: TGTGCCAGCAGCCCGTCGGCAGGGGGGCATGGCTACACCTTC.

The CDR3 spells CASSTDRRTTNEKLFF. CDR3 coding DNA: TGCGCCAGCAGCACCGACAGGAGGACAACTAATGAAAAACTGTTTTTT. The V call is TRBV5-1, the J call TRBJ1-4, with D possibly matching TRBD1 (6 bases). From germline, CDR1 is SGHRS and CDR2 YFSETQ. V was pared by 4 bases and J by 0 bases, with 13 bases between. This CDR3 has 16 amino acids. Supplemented by reference TRBV5-1 and TRBJ1-4, the full variable domain reads KAGVTQTPRYLIKTRGQQVTLSCSPISGHRSVSWYQQTPGQGLQFLFEYFSETQRNKGNFPGRFSGRQFSNSRSEMNVSTLELGDSALYLCASSTDRRTTNEKLFFGSGTQLSVL.

The V call is TRBV7-6, the J call TRBJ1-5; D not resolved. This CDR3 comprises 13 residues. V was shortened by 5 bases and J by 9 bases, with 14 bases between the two germline ends. Germline V gives CDR1 SGHVS, CDR2 FNYEAQ. CDR3 in DNA: TGTGCCAGCAGCCCTCTAGTTAGCTCGCCCCAGCATTTT. It codes for CASSPLVSSPQHF.

This chain links TRBV30 with TRBJ1-6; possible D gene TRBD1, 6 bases. Deletions cut 3 bases from V and 3 bases from J, with 15 bases between. Germline V CDR1 and CDR2: GTSNPN, SVGIG (reference sequence). The length of the CDR3 is 16 residues. The CDR3 coding sequence is TGTGCCTGGAGCGGGGGGCGAACGATCTATAATTCACCCCTCCACTTT. Translating gives CAWSGGRTIYNSPLHF.

This clone was picked up a small number of times. J is TRBJ1-2 and V is TRBV11-3, with D uncertain. From germline, CDR1 is SGHNT and CDR2 YENEEA. There are 16 residues in the CDR3. V gave up 0 bases and J gave up 5 bases, with 16 bases separating them. CDR3 protein: CASSLEGRGGRYGYTF. The CDR3 bases are TGTGCCAGCAGCTTAGAGGGTCGGGGAGGAAGATATGGCTACACCTTC.

The rearrangement links TRBV29-1 to TRBJ1-2, with a tentative D call TRBD1 (6 bases). Germline CDR1 and CDR2: SQVTM and ANQGSEA. This CDR3 comprises 12 residues. V lost 6 bases and J 2 bases, leaving 10 bases between the germline ends. In DNA form, the CDR3 reads TGCAGCGTCCAACAGGGAAACTATGGCTACACCTTC. As protein: CSVQQGNYGYTF.

The V call is TRBV30, the J call TRBJ2-3; 7 bases fit TRBD2. The junction had 7 bases not matched to a gene; V was cut back by 5 bases and J by 5 bases. Germline V lookup: CDR1 GTSNPN, CDR2 SVGIG (reference sequence). This CDR3 comprises 13 residues. This CDR3 reads CAWGREMLDTQYF. In nucleotides, the CDR3 is TGTGCCTGGGGGCGGGAGATGTTAGATACGCAGTATTTT. The full variable domain, completed using reference TRBV30 and TRBJ2-3, is SQTIHQWPATLVQPVGSPLSLECTVEGTSNPNLYWYRQAAGRGLQLLFYSVGIGQISSEVPQNLSASRPQDRQFILSSKKLLLSDSGFYLCAWGREMLDTQYFGPGTRLTVL.

The V call is TRBV5-1, the J call TRBJ2-1, with 10 bases matching TRBD1. CDR1 is SGHRS and CDR2 is YFSETQ in the germline V gene. CDR3 length: 16 residues. After removal of 4 bases from V and 4 bases from J, the junction contained 8 bases not matched to a gene. In DNA form, the CDR3 reads TGCGCCAGCAGCAGGGACAGGGGCAGGAGTTACAATGAGCAGTTCTTC. Its protein is CASSRDRGRSYNEQFF.

The chain links TRBV7-3 to TRBJ1-2; D perhaps matches TRBD1 (6 bases). V was pared by 1 base and J by 8 bases, with 11 bases between. This CDR3 has 13 residues. Looked up from germline, CDR1 is SGHTA and CDR2 is FQGTGA. The DNA for the CDR3 is TGTGCCAGCAGCTTAAACCAGGGGTTAGGCTACACCTTC. Translating it yields CASSLNQGLGYTF.

This rearrangement joins TRBV5-4 to TRBJ1-1; TRBD1 matches at 8 bases. Trimming at V came to 4 bases and at J to 4 bases, leaving 6 bases not matched to a gene. Germline CDR1 reads SGHNT; CDR2 reads YYREEE (reference sequence). The CDR3 is 14 residues long. CDR3 DNA: TGTGCCAGCAGCCGGACAGGGTGGTCCACTGAAGCTTTCTTT. Amino acid sequence: CASSRTGWSTEAFF.

The CDR3: CASSLESGGQETQYF. Here the CDR3 DNA reads TGTGCCAGCAGCTTAGAATCCGGGGGCCAAGAGACCCAGTACTTC. The rearrangement uses TRBV7-9 and TRBJ2-5; D may be TRBD2 (6 bases). Trimming took off 1 base at V and 1 base at J, with 10 bases between the two ends. Germline assignment: CDR1 SEHNR and CDR2 FQNEAQ (reference sequence). This CDR3 spans 15 amino acids. The variable domain in full, completed from reference TRBV7-9 and TRBJ2-5, reads DTGVSQNPRHKITKRGQNVTFRCDPISEHNRLYWYRQTLGQGPEFLTYFQNEAQLEKSRLLSDRFSAERPKGSFSTLEIQRTEQGDSAMYLCASSLESGGQETQYFGPGTRLLVL.